The 23 T cell receptor beta chains below come from one sample, sequenced in a study of T cells after yellow fever vaccination. Each CDR3 protein gets one entry after TCRdb re-called the 5' RACE reads with MiXCR. Here the sample spans around 610,000 distinct CDR3 sequences, approximately 12% being singletons. The sequencing used PBMCs, collected on the day of the yellow fever booster vaccination. The receptors were sampled from a man aged 30-40 years who received the YFV17D yellow fever vaccine.

The rearrangement uses TRBV30 and TRBJ2-2; 8 positions agree with TRBD2. V shed 5 bases and J 7 bases; nucleotides not matched to a gene: 6. Germline V gene sequence: CDR1 GTSNPN, CDR2 SVGIG (reference sequence). The CDR3 consists of 13 residues. In nucleotides, the CDR3 is TGTGCCTGGGGAACGGGACTAGTCGGGGAGCTGTTTTTT. Translation: CAWGTGLVGELFF.

The chain is built from TRBV4-1 and TRBJ2-5; 13 bases agree with TRBD2. Losses at the gene ends were 0 bases for V and 7 bases for J; bases not matched to a gene: 23. This CDR3 spans 22 amino acids. Germline V gene sequence: CDR1 MGHRA, CDR2 YSYEKL. The CDR3 sequence is CASSQEEGVGTSTSGRVGTQYF. In DNA form, the CDR3 reads TGCGCCAGCAGCCAAGAAGAGGGAGTAGGGACTTCTACTAGCGGGAGGGTAGGGACCCAGTACTTC.

This clonotype was counted a few times. The rearrangement uses TRBV28 and TRBJ2-5, with D perhaps given as TRBD1 or TRBD2 (5 bases each). V was clipped by 4 bases and J by 5 bases, with 17 bases between them. The CDR3 totals 15 residues. The germline V gene has CDR1 MDHEN and CDR2 SYDVKM. The CDR3 sequence: CASSSTRDLQETQYF. The CDR3, as DNA: TGTGCCAGCAGTTCGACACGGGACCTCCAGGAGACCCAGTACTTC. The whole variable domain, remainder taken from reference TRBV28 and TRBJ2-5, is DVKVTQSSRYLVKRTGEKVFLECVQDMDHENMFWYRQDPGLGLRLIYFSYDVKMKEKGDIPEGYSVSREKKERFSLILESASTNQTSMYLCASSSTRDLQETQYFGPGTRLLVL.

This chain connects TRBV28 to TRBJ2-7; TRBD2 matches at 7 bases. V was clipped by 3 bases and J by 2 bases; unmatched bases: 10. Germline CDR1 MDHEN, CDR2 SYDVKM. The CDR3 is 16 amino acids. The CDR3 DNA sequence: TGTGCCAGCAGTTTGAACGTTCTGGGAGGGACCTACGAGCAGTACTTC. This encodes CASSLNVLGGTYEQYF.

This clonotype has just a few counts. The chain joins TRBV12-3 or TRBV12-4 to TRBJ2-1, with a tentative D call TRBD2 (6 bases). This CDR3 is built from 14 residues. V dropped 5 bases and J dropped 6 bases, with 14 bases sitting between them. This chain's CDR3 is CASSIGVGGNEQFF. As DNA, the CDR3 is TGTGCCAGCAGTATAGGGGTCGGGGGCAATGAGCAGTTCTTC.

This clonotype was found a few times. This chain joins TRBV16 and TRBJ1-5, with D uncertain. The CDR3 consists of 13 residues. CDR1 KGHSY and CDR2 FQNENV come from the germline V gene. The ends were cut back, 7 bases at V and 0 bases at J, with 7 bases in the middle. CDR3 DNA sequence: TGTGCCAGCAACCCGTATAGCAATCAGCCCCAGCATTTT. The encoded protein is CASNPYSNQPQHF.

The gene calls are TRBV28 and TRBJ2-7; perhaps D is TRBD1 or TRBD2 (5 bases each). The CDR3 has 14 residues. V was trimmed by 5 bases and J by 2 bases, leaving 13 bases between them. Germline loops: CDR1 MDHEN, CDR2 SYDVKM. CDR3 in amino acids: CASSAGDQTYEQYF. In DNA form, the CDR3 reads TGTGCCAGCAGTGCTGGGGACCAAACCTACGAGCAGTACTTC.

The chain joins TRBV29-1 to TRBJ2-2, with D perhaps matching TRBD2 (6 bases). The CDR3 totals 14 residues. CDR1 is SQVTM, CDR2 ANQGSEA, per germline. Trimming removed 6 bases from V and 6 bases from J, with 17 bases in between. This CDR3 is CSVRKEGRAGELFF. The CDR3 DNA is TGCAGCGTCCGAAAGGAGGGCCGAGCCGGGGAGCTGTTTTTT.

This clonotype has ten or more counts. The chain is built from TRBV12-3 or TRBV12-4 and TRBJ2-7, with a possible D match to TRBD2 (6 bases). The CDR3 loop spans 12 amino acids. V was pared by 3 bases and J by 6 bases, with 9 bases between. This CDR3 is CASSFPGGEQYF. The CDR3 DNA sequence: TGTGCCAGCAGTTTCCCCGGGGGCGAGCAGTACTTC.

The J gene is TRBJ2-1, the V gene TRBV5-6; 8 bases line up with TRBD2. The CDR3 covers 14 residues. Germline lookup yields CDR1 SGHDT and CDR2 YYEEEE. V trimming: 6 bases; J trimming: 4 bases; junction bases outside the gene matches: 6. CDR3 coding DNA: TGTGCCAGCAAGGCTAGCGGGCATTACAATGAGCAGTTCTTC. As protein: CASKASGHYNEQFF.

V is TRBV12-3 or TRBV12-4 and J is TRBJ2-7; tentative D call: TRBD2 (6 bases). V gave up 7 bases and J gave up 4 bases, with 17 bases separating them. The CDR3 consists of 14 residues. Here the CDR3 reads CASNPGLPSYEQYF. The CDR3 DNA reads TGTGCCAGCAATCCGGGACTGCCGTCGTACGAGCAGTACTTC.

This sequence joins TRBV20-1 and TRBJ2-1; 12 bases line up with TRBD2. J was trimmed by 4 bases and V by 4 bases; bases with no gene match: 8. Germline CDR1 is DFQATT and CDR2 is SNEGSKA (reference sequence). The CDR3 totals 16 residues. CDR3 residues: CSAILTGTSGYNEQFF. For the CDR3, the DNA is TGCAGTGCTATACTCACCGGGACTAGCGGGTACAATGAGCAGTTCTTC.

The V and J genes are TRBV5-1 and TRBJ2-1, with D uncertain. The V end was cut by 0 bases, the J end by 9 bases, with 7 bases between. Germline CDR1 is SGHRS and CDR2 is YFSETQ. The length of the CDR3 is 12 residues. CDR3 DNA: TGCGCCAGCAGCTTGGTTGTAAGTGAGCAGTTCTTC. It is translated as CASSLVVSEQFF.

This clonotype turned up a few times. The V call is TRBV6-2 or TRBV6-3, the J call TRBJ1-2; D gene uncertain. The germline V gene has CDR1 MNHEY and CDR2 SVGEGT. V was clipped by 2 bases and J by 8 bases, with 15 bases between them. This CDR3 comprises 14 residues. Written as DNA, the CDR3 is TGTGCCAGCAGTTACCCTCAGTACCAAGACGGCTACACCTTC. This gives the protein CASSYPQYQDGYTF.

Ten or more counts support this clonotype. The chain combines TRBV27 with TRBJ2-1; 16 bases align to TRBD2. Germline V gene data show CDR1 as MNHEY and CDR2 as SMNVEV (reference sequence). This CDR3 is built from 17 residues. Germline trimming cut 6 bases from V and 4 bases from J; bases unmatched to any gene: 6. CDR3: CASRGLAGGKGYNEQFF. In nucleotides, the CDR3 is TGTGCCAGCAGGGGACTAGCGGGAGGGAAGGGTTACAATGAGCAGTTCTTC.

This clonotype was detected a few times. The rearrangement links TRBV4-3 to TRBJ1-5; D uncertain. V was pared by 5 bases and J by 2 bases, with 13 bases between. This CDR3 spans 15 amino acids. Germline CDR1 and CDR2: LGHNA and YSLEER. The CDR3 DNA reads as TGCGCCAGCAGCGCCCAGGTTGAGGGCAATCAGCCCCAGCATTTT. Translation: CASSAQVEGNQPQHF.

The chain joins TRBV4-3 to TRBJ2-7; no clear D. Germline V gene sequence: CDR1 LGHNA, CDR2 YSLEER. The CDR3 has 13 residues. V was shortened by 1 base and J by 6 bases, with 10 bases between the two germline ends. The CDR3 DNA reads as TGCGCCAGCAGCCAAGTGGTACTTGGCGAGCAGTACTTC. It translates to CASSQVVLGEQYF.

This clonotype was detected ten times or more. The rearrangement links TRBV7-9 to TRBJ1-5, with D uncertain. V dropped 3 bases and J dropped 6 bases, with 6 bases sitting between them. Germline loops: CDR1 SEHNR, CDR2 FQNEAQ (reference sequence). The CDR3 contains 12 residues. CDR3 nucleotides: TGTGCCAGCAGCTTGGGGAGTCAGCCCCAGCATTTT. Protein sequence: CASSLGSQPQHF.

In its sample, this clonotype was seen once. The chain links TRBV2 to TRBJ2-7, with D possibly called TRBD1 or TRBD2 (5 bases each). Trimming took off 6 bases at V and 6 bases at J, with 18 bases between the two ends. The CDR3 length is 14 residues. Per the germline V gene, CDR1 is SNHLY and CDR2 is FYNNEI. CDR3 coding DNA: TGTGCCAGCAGCCAGAGGGACCTGGTAGGCGAGCAGTACTTC. Protein: CASSQRDLVGEQYF.

The sample holds a few counts of this clonotype. The rearrangement uses TRBV20-1 and TRBJ2-3; D might be TRBD1 or TRBD2, each matching 5 bases. Trimming stripped 3 bases from V and 6 bases from J, with 19 bases between. The CDR3 has 15 residues. Germline assignment: CDR1 DFQATT and CDR2 SNEGSKA (reference sequence). The CDR3: CSASTMGPTLDTQYF. CDR3 sequence (DNA): TGCAGTGCTAGTACGATGGGACCGACACTCGATACGCAGTATTTT.

This chain joins TRBV28 and TRBJ2-3; unclear D gene. Trimming removed 4 bases at V and 7 bases at J, with 21 bases between. The CDR3 sequence is 16 residues long. Germline loops: CDR1 MDHEN, CDR2 SYDVKM. CDR3 DNA: TGTGCCAGCAGTTCCCCGGGCGGAATAAACAGAAATACGCAGTATTTT. This encodes CASSSPGGINRNTQYF.

This clonotype occurred a few times. The gene calls are TRBV7-3 and TRBJ2-1; 10 bases align to TRBD2. CDR1 and CDR2 (germline): SGHTA, FQGTGA. Trimming at V came to 5 bases and at J to 10 bases, leaving 11 bases not matched to a gene. The CDR3 has 15 residues. This CDR3 is CASSGSGTSVSEQFF. For the CDR3, the DNA is TGTGCCAGCAGCGGTTCCGGGACTAGCGTCTCCGAGCAGTTCTTC.

This clonotype was counted between two and nine times. The chain combines TRBV20-1 with TRBJ2-7, with D uncertain. Germline lookup yields CDR1 DFQATT and CDR2 SNEGSKA (reference sequence). Trimming removed 5 bases from V and 3 bases from J, with 11 bases in between. The CDR3 has 12 residues. The CDR3 DNA follows: TGCAGTGCTCCCCACGGCAACTACGAGCAGTACTTC. The encoded protein is CSAPHGNYEQYF.